The 27 T cell receptor beta chains listed next were all sequenced from one sample in a study of blood T cell repertoires in COVID-19. Here immunoSEQ multiplex PCR was the method, and the copy in TCRdb shows in-frame clones only, minus some. The sample has about 160,000 clones, 90% seen once. Sample: peripheral blood. Receptor source: a man in his sixties with active or convalescent COVID-19.

The rearrangement uses TRBV19 and TRBJ2-7, with D tentatively TRBD1 (6 bases). Germline V gene sequence: CDR1 LNHDA, CDR2 SQIVND (reference sequence). The CDR3 totals 13 residues. The V and J ends lost 11 bases and 5 bases respectively, with 19 bases between them. CDR3 coding DNA: TGTGCCGTAGGGCAGGGGACCGAACACGAGCAGTACTTC. This encodes CAVGQGTEHEQYF. Filled out from reference TRBV19 and TRBJ2-7, the complete variable domain reads DGGITQSPKYLFRKEGQNVTLSCEQNLNHDAMYWYRQDPGQGLRLIYYSQIVNDFQKGDIAEGYSVSREKKESFPLTVTSAQKNPTAFYLCAVGQGTEHEQYFGPGTRLTVT.

The chain combines TRBV4-2 with TRBJ1-5; TRBD1 might be the D (6 bases). V was pared by 1 base and J by 5 bases, with 9 bases between. Germline values: CDR1 LGHNA, CDR2 YNFKEQ. There are 14 residues in the CDR3. The chain's CDR3 is CASSQVTGYQPQHF. The CDR3 DNA is TGTGCCAGCAGCCAAGTCACAGGGTATCAGCCCCAGCATTTT.

This sequence joins TRBV10-3 and TRBJ2-1; TRBD2 matches 8 bases. V lost 4 bases, J lost 15 bases, and 8 bases stayed unmatched. Germline V gene data show CDR1 as ENHRY and CDR2 as SYGVKD. The CDR3 contains 12 residues. CDR3 DNA: TGTGCCATCAGTGCTAGCGGGCTTCTAGGGTTCTTC. Amino acids: CAISASGLLGFF.

This clone has just one count. The genes are TRBV10-1 and TRBJ2-3; the match to TRBD2 covers 10 bases. CDR3 length: 15 residues. Germline trimming cut 5 bases from V and 2 bases from J; bases unmatched to any gene: 4. Germline CDR1 reads WNHNN; CDR2 reads SYGVQD (reference sequence). The CDR3 sequence is CASSRTSGITDTQYF. CDR3 sequence (DNA): TGCGCCAGCAGTAGGACTAGCGGAATCACAGATACGCAGTATTTT.

This chain uses TRBV19 with TRBJ2-6; 7 positions match TRBD1. This CDR3 has 20 amino acids. J gave up 0 bases and V 4 bases, and 15 bases lay outside the gene matches. Germline V lookup: CDR1 LNHDA, CDR2 SQIVND (reference sequence). The DNA of the CDR3 is TGTGCCAGTAGTAGACGCCGACAGGGAATCCCCTTCTCTGGGGCCAACGTCCTGACTTTC. Amino acids: CASSRRRQGIPFSGANVLTF.

The V call is TRBV6-2 or TRBV6-3, the J call TRBJ2-7; 8 bases align to TRBD1. CDR1 and CDR2 from the germline V gene are MNHEY and SVGEGT. The CDR3 consists of 15 residues. V gave up 4 bases and J gave up 4 bases; unmatched junction bases: 9. The CDR3 DNA reads TGTGCCAGCAGTTCTTGGACAGGGCGCGAGTACGAGCAGTACTTC. This encodes CASSSWTGREYEQYF.

This chain uses TRBV10-3 with TRBJ1-2, with 10 bases lining up with TRBD1. J was trimmed by 6 bases and V by 6 bases; bases with no gene match: 1. Germline CDR1 ENHRY, CDR2 SYGVKD. The CDR3 extends over 12 amino acids. CDR3 bases: TGTGCCATCAGGGGGACAGGGGATGGCTACACCTTC. It translates to CAIRGTGDGYTF.

The chain combines TRBV6-4 with TRBJ2-7; 8 nucleotides align to TRBD1. CDR3 length: 12 amino acids. Germline V lookup: CDR1 MRHNA, CDR2 SNTAGT. Trimming at V came to 6 bases and at J to 2 bases, leaving 0 bases not matched to a gene. The chain's CDR3 is CASRTGAYEQYF. CDR3 in DNA: TGTGCCAGCAGGACAGGGGCCTACGAGCAGTACTTC.

The gene calls are TRBV6-6 and TRBJ2-1; 14 nucleotides align to TRBD2. Germline-derived CDR1 and CDR2 are MNHNY and SVGAGI (reference sequence). V lost 5 bases to trimming and J lost 10 bases; unmatched junction nucleotides: 13. The CDR3 loop spans 17 amino acids. CDR3 residues: CASSPPGTSGRRVEQFF. The CDR3 region has the DNA TGTGCCAGCAGTCCCCCTGGGACTAGCGGGAGAAGAGTGGAGCAGTTCTTC.

The CDR3 protein is CASSREGDEQYF. The DNA of the CDR3 is TGTGCCAGTAGCAGGGAGGGAGACGAGCAGTACTTC. The chain employs TRBV19 and TRBJ2-7; the match to TRBD2 covers 7 bases. There are 12 residues in the CDR3. Per germline, CDR1 LNHDA and CDR2 SQIVND (reference sequence). V was clipped by 6 bases and J by 5 bases; unmatched bases: 4.

The genes are TRBV27 and TRBJ1-1; 9 bases align to TRBD1. CDR1 is MNHEY and CDR2 is SMNVEV in the germline V gene (reference sequence). Unmatched junction bases numbered 5, after V lost 3 bases and J lost 9 bases. The CDR3 is 13 amino acids. The CDR3 sequence: CASSFIGQGKAFF. CDR3 sequence (DNA): TGTGCCAGCAGTTTTATCGGACAGGGGAAAGCTTTCTTT.

The chain employs TRBV12-3 or TRBV12-4 and TRBJ1-1; D might be TRBD1 (5 bases). Trimming took off 6 bases at V and 9 bases at J, with 11 bases between the two ends. The CDR3 sequence is 11 residues long. The CDR3 nucleotides read TGTGCCAGCAGCAAAACAGGTAAAGCTTTCTTT. Amino acids: CASSKTGKAFF.

The chain carries TRBV5-1 and TRBJ2-1; 7 positions agree with TRBD1. The CDR3 has 16 residues. Unmatched junction bases numbered 12, after V lost 7 bases and J lost 2 bases. CDR1 and CDR2 from the germline V gene are SGHRS and YFSETQ. The CDR3 sequence is CASLSARDRTYNEQFF. CDR3 nucleotides: TGCGCCAGCCTCTCGGCCCGGGACAGAACCTACAATGAGCAGTTCTTC.

The V gene is TRBV11-2, the J gene TRBJ2-5, with 7 bases matching TRBD2. V gave up 5 bases and J gave up 4 bases; unmatched junction bases: 13. CDR3 length equals 16 residues. Germline V gives CDR1 SGHAT, CDR2 FQNNGV. CDR3 residues: CASSRSGGGNRETQYF. As DNA, the CDR3 is TGTGCCAGCAGCAGGAGTGGCGGGGGAAATAGAGAGACCCAGTACTTC. Drawing the rest from reference TRBV11-2 and TRBJ2-5, the complete variable domain is EAGVAQSPRYKIIEKRQSVAFWCNPISGHATLYWYQQILGQGPKLLIQFQNNGVVDDSQLPKDRFSAERLKGVDSTLKIQPAKLEDSAVYLCASSRSGGGNRETQYFGPGTRLLVL.

The chain is built from TRBV29-1 and TRBJ2-7, with 7 nucleotides matching TRBD1. V gave up 7 bases and J gave up 0 bases; unmatched junction bases: 9. Germline V lookup: CDR1 SQVTM, CDR2 ANQGSEA. The CDR3 is 14 residues long. CDR3 DNA sequence: TGCAGCGCCCTAGGGGGCGATAGCTCCTACGAGCAGTACTTC. It translates to CSALGGDSSYEQYF.

The chain joins TRBV15 to TRBJ1-4; TRBD1 matches 9 bases. This CDR3 spans 18 amino acids. Germline CDR1 and CDR2: LNHNV and YYDKDF (reference sequence). With 0 bases clipped from V and 6 bases from J, the junction kept 11 bases outside the gene matches. Written as DNA, the CDR3 is TGTGCCACCAGCAGAGATCCGATTATGACAGGGGGATATGAAAAACTGTTTTTT. It encodes CATSRDPIMTGGYEKLFF.

V and J are TRBV12-3 or TRBV12-4 and TRBJ2-1; D gene ambiguous. CDR3 length: 13 amino acids. V lost 1 base and J lost 5, with 6 bases in between. CDR3 residues: CASSLGQNNEQFF. The CDR3 nucleotides are TGTGCCAGCAGTTTAGGGCAGAACAATGAGCAGTTCTTC.

The chain combines TRBV27 with TRBJ2-7; a weak D match, TRBD2 (6 bases). V was trimmed by 6 bases and J by 5 bases, leaving 20 bases between them. Germline V gene lookup returns CDR1 MNHEY and CDR2 SMNVEV (reference sequence). The CDR3 spans 15 residues. CDR3 region: CASRDRDSAPDEQYF. For the CDR3, the DNA is TGTGCCAGCAGGGACCGGGACTCAGCCCCCGACGAGCAGTACTTC.

The chain has TRBV5-1 and TRBJ1-2; TRBD1 agrees at 7 bases. Germline assignment: CDR1 SGHRS and CDR2 YFSETQ. V lost 4 bases, J lost 4 bases, and 13 bases stayed unmatched. This CDR3 comprises 16 residues. Here the CDR3 DNA reads TGCGCCAGCAGCCGCACGATAAGGACAGGACCCTATGGCTACACCTTC. Translation gives CASSRTIRTGPYGYTF.

This clone has only one observation. The chain uses TRBV10-3 and TRBJ2-3; tentatively, D is TRBD1 (6 bases). The CDR3 has 13 amino acids. V was cut by 8 bases and J by 0 bases, with 9 bases left in between. From germline, CDR1 is ENHRY and CDR2 SYGVKD. The CDR3: CAIHRASTDTQYF. Written as DNA, the CDR3 is TGTGCCATCCACAGGGCTAGCACAGATACGCAGTATTTT.

The chain joins TRBV3-1 (or the pseudogene TRBV3-2) to TRBJ2-7; possibly TRBD1 for D (5 bases). The CDR3 covers 14 residues. Trimming removed 0 bases from V and 5 bases from J, with 11 bases in between. Germline lookup yields CDR1 LGHDT and CDR2 YNNKEL (reference sequence). The chain's CDR3 is CASSQDLVRDEQYF. The CDR3 DNA reads TGTGCCAGCAGCCAAGATTTAGTCAGGGACGAGCAGTACTTC.

The gene calls are TRBV11-2 and TRBJ1-1; D might be TRBD1 (6 bases). Germline loops: CDR1 SGHAT, CDR2 FQNNGV. V was clipped by 5 bases and J by 3 bases, with 10 bases between them. The CDR3 has 13 residues. The CDR3 DNA is TGTGCCAGCAGCACACAGGGCGACACTGAAGCTTTCTTT. Its translation is CASSTQGDTEAFF.

The chain joins TRBV7-9 to TRBJ1-2, with TRBD1 identical over 7 bases. This CDR3 comprises 16 residues. After removal of 5 bases from V and 0 bases from J, the junction contained 9 bases not matched to a gene. Germline-derived CDR1 and CDR2 are SEHNR and FQNEAQ (reference sequence). Here the CDR3 reads CASSVSTGRANYGYTF. The CDR3 DNA reads as TGTGCCAGCAGCGTCTCGACAGGGCGAGCTAACTATGGCTACACCTTC.

This chain connects TRBV18 to TRBJ1-5; D is perhaps TRBD1 (5 bases). Trimming stripped 4 bases from V and 3 bases from J, with 10 bases between. The CDR3 has 14 residues. From germline, CDR1 is KGHSH and CDR2 LQKENI. The DNA for the CDR3 is TGTGCCAGCTCACAGGGGCTCGACAATCAGCCCCAGCATTTT. This codes for CASSQGLDNQPQHF.

The chain is built from TRBV6-5 and TRBJ2-2; D possibly corresponds to TRBD1 (5 bases). Germline CDR1 reads MNHEY; CDR2 reads SVGAGI. The CDR3 has 15 amino acids. Trimming stripped 7 bases from V and 2 bases from J, with 14 bases between. The CDR3 DNA follows: TGTGCCAGCAAACTGTTAGGGGTTAACACCGGGGAGCTGTTTTTT. This encodes CASKLLGVNTGELFF.

V gene TRBV2 combines with J gene TRBJ2-1; the match to TRBD1 covers 8 bases. The CDR3 loop spans 16 amino acids. Germline values: CDR1 SNHLY, CDR2 FYNNEI. V lost 5 bases to trimming and J lost 8 bases; unmatched junction nucleotides: 14. The CDR3 bases are TGTGCCAGCAGTCAGGAAACTGGACAGGGTGGCCATGAGCAGTTCTTC. Translating gives CASSQETGQGGHEQFF.

This clone was observed a single time. This rearrangement joins TRBV27 to TRBJ1-5, with 10 bases identical to TRBD1. Germline V gene sequence: CDR1 MNHEY, CDR2 SMNVEV (reference sequence). CDR3 length: 16 amino acids. V was clipped by 5 bases and J by 4 bases; unmatched bases: 8. The CDR3 DNA reads TGTGCCAGCAGTCCTTACGGGACAGGGGAAAATCAGCCCCAGCATTTT. Protein product: CASSPYGTGENQPQHF.